Sequencing of this TCR beta chain was carried out in a study of T cells in Graves' hyperthyroidism and ophthalmopathy. Amplification of TCR beta CDR3 regions used RNA as the template. The TCR CDR3 first-round RT-PCR relied on the HTBI primer set. Each CDR3 protein gets one entry after TCRdb re-called the multiplex PCR reads with MiXCR. The table includes fewer than 500,000 distinct CDR3 sequences, about 14% detected once. This clonotype has at least ten counts. The germline V gene has CDR1 SNHLY and CDR2 FYNNEI. The CDR3 runs 16 residues. Germline trimming cut 4 bases from V and 1 base from J; bases unmatched to any gene: 6.

The receptor comes from a young woman with Graves' ophthalmopathy. Sequenced sample: blood. V and J are TRBV2 and TRBJ2-4, with TRBD1 identical over 8 bases. The chain's CDR3 is CASSVQGVGAKNIQYF. Written as DNA, the CDR3 is TGTGCCAGCAGTGTACAGGGGGTAGGGGCCAAAAACATTCAGTACTTC.